The 21 T cell receptor beta chains in this list originate from one sample, sequenced in a study of shared clonotypes between healthy human individuals. Some clones are missing from TCRdb's copy, which holds only in-frame ones; the method was immunoSEQ multiplex PCR. Of more than 400,000 clones listed, 65% to 85% are singletons. Specimen: PBMCs. These receptors were collected from a woman aged 40 to 50 in good health. Some clones in this sample may be carry-over from other donors' samples.

Details on this clone: With only one base between it and a far larger clone, this is likely a read error. Other DNA sequences in this sample translate to the same CDR3. The rearrangement joins TRBV5-1 to TRBJ2-7, with D unclear. Germline CDR1 and CDR2: SGHRS and YFSETQ. The CDR3 runs 13 residues. The CDR3 reads CASSLGLPYEQYF. CDR3 nucleotide sequence: TGCGCCAGCAGCTTGGGATTACCTTACGAACAGTACTTC.

The chain has TRBV18 and TRBJ2-5; TRBD1 matches at 12 bases. The length of the CDR3 is 15 residues. Per germline, CDR1 KGHSH and CDR2 LQKENI. After removal of 5 bases from V and 4 bases from J, the junction contained 5 bases not matched to a gene. The CDR3 here is CASSSGTGGRETQYF. The CDR3 DNA sequence: TGTGCCAGCTCAAGCGGGACAGGGGGCCGAGAGACCCAGTACTTC.

This chain uses TRBV5-5 with TRBJ2-5; D is perhaps TRBD1 or TRBD2 (5 bases each). The germline V gene has CDR1 SGHKS and CDR2 YYEKEE (reference sequence). V shed 4 bases and J shed 3 bases, with 13 bases lying between them. CDR3 length equals 14 residues. In DNA form, the CDR3 reads TGTGCCAGCAGCCCCCGGGACGGAAAAGAGACCCAGTACTTC. It specifies CASSPRDGKETQYF.

This clone was seen more than once but under ten times. This chain links TRBV4-2 with TRBJ2-5; TRBD2 might be the D (6 bases). V lost 0 bases and J 6 bases, leaving 11 bases between the germline ends. This CDR3 has 14 residues. Germline V gives CDR1 LGHNA, CDR2 YNFKEQ. CDR3 in DNA: TGTGCCAGCAGCCAAGAGATTGGCGGGAAGACCCAGTACTTC. Residues: CASSQEIGGKTQYF.

In the case of this clone: Being one base from a much bigger clone, this may be a read error. The chain recombines TRBV9 with TRBJ2-1; D possibly corresponds to TRBD2 (6 bases). The ends were cut back, 0 bases at V and 6 bases at J, with 16 bases in the middle. This CDR3 has 16 amino acids. Germline V lookup: CDR1 SGDLS, CDR2 YYNGEE. In DNA, the CDR3 is TGTGCCAGCAGCGTAGACGGGAACCCCGGGGGCAATGAGCAGTTCTTC. Encoded protein: CASSVDGNPGGNEQFF.

This clone was counted a few times. This could be a read error, since a much larger clone is one nucleotide away. In the same sample, other DNA sequences code for this CDR3. The chain is built from TRBV27 and TRBJ2-7; TRBD2 aligns across 12 bases. CDR3 length equals 14 residues. The trim removed 5 bases at V and 2 bases at J, leaving 1 base unmatched. Germline V gene lookup returns CDR1 MNHEY and CDR2 SMNVEV (reference sequence). CDR3 amino acids: CASSLAGGPYEQYF. The CDR3 DNA reads TGTGCCAGCAGTCTAGCGGGAGGGCCCTACGAGCAGTACTTC.

The sample holds a few counts of this clone. The chain employs TRBV4-1 and TRBJ2-3; 10 nucleotides align to TRBD2. The CDR3 length is 17 residues. Germline assignment: CDR1 MGHRA and CDR2 YSYEKL. Trimming at V came to 3 bases and at J to 4 bases, leaving 10 bases not matched to a gene. The CDR3 here is CASSHPKREGPADTQYF. The DNA for the CDR3 is TGCGCCAGCAGCCATCCCAAGCGGGAGGGCCCGGCAGATACGCAGTATTTT.

The chain uses TRBV29-1 and TRBJ2-1, with 16 nucleotides matching TRBD2. The junction had 6 bases not matched to a gene; V was cut back by 5 bases and J by 8 bases. The CDR3 totals 15 residues. Germline CDR1 reads SQVTM; CDR2 reads ANQGSEA. CDR3 sequence (DNA): TGCAGCGTTTCGGGGACTAGCGGGAGGGTCGATGAGCAGTTCTTC. This codes for CSVSGTSGRVDEQFF.

As concerns this clone: The same CDR3 also results from other DNA sequences found in this sample. The V call is TRBV18, the J call TRBJ2-5, with no clear D. Per the germline V gene, CDR1 is KGHSH and CDR2 is LQKENI. The CDR3 loop spans 13 amino acids. The V and J ends lost 3 bases and 0 bases respectively, with 5 bases between them. The CDR3 protein is CASSPGYQETQYF. CDR3 coding DNA: TGTGCCAGCTCACCGGGGTACCAAGAGACCCAGTACTTC. Together with reference TRBV18 and TRBJ2-5, the CDR3 gives the full variable domain: NAGVMQNPRHLVRRRGQEARLRCSPMKGHSHVYWYRQLPEEGLKFMVYLQKENIIDESGMPKERFSAEFPKEGPSILRIQQVVRGDSAAYFCASSPGYQETQYFGPGTRLLVL.

V is TRBV6-5 and J is TRBJ2-2; weak D call: TRBD2 (6 bases). Trimming removed 2 bases at V and 9 bases at J, with 10 bases between. The length of the CDR3 is 13 residues. CDR1 and CDR2 (germline): MNHEY, SVGAGI. The CDR3 here is CASSYREDRELFF. The DNA for the CDR3 is TGTGCCAGCAGTTACAGGGAGGACAGGGAGCTGTTTTTT.

This clone was observed many times. In DNA form, the CDR3 reads TGTGCCATCAGGGGGGATTACAATGAGCAGTTCTTC. It is translated as CAIRGDYNEQFF. The chain is built from TRBV10-3 and TRBJ2-1, with D perhaps matching TRBD1 or TRBD2 (5 bases each). The germline V gene encodes CDR1 ENHRY and CDR2 SYGVKD. The length of the CDR3 is 12 residues. V lost 6 bases to trimming and J lost 4 bases, with 7 bases between them.

The sample holds a few counts of this clone. A read error likely explains this, since a far larger clone differs by one base. Other DNA sequences in the sample encode the same CDR3. The chain links TRBV2 to TRBJ2-2; TRBD1 aligns across 10 bases. Per germline, CDR1 SNHLY and CDR2 FYNNEI. The CDR3 extends over 16 amino acids. CDR3 residues: CASSGTGVGLTGELFF. The CDR3 DNA sequence: TGTGCCAGCTCCGGGACAGGGGTCGGTCTCACCGGTGAGCTGTTTTTT. The whole variable domain, remainder taken from reference TRBV2 and TRBJ2-2, is EPEVTQTPSHQVTQMGQEVILRCVPISNHLYFYWYRQILGQKVEFLVSFYNNEISEKSEIFDDQFSVERPDGSNFTLKIRSTKLEDSAMYFCASSGTGVGLTGELFFGEGSRLTVL.

This clone was seen only once. V usage is TRBV11-2 and J usage is TRBJ2-1; 9 bases are a match to TRBD1. Unmatched junction bases numbered 12, after V lost 3 bases and J lost 9 bases. The CDR3 sequence is 16 residues long. CDR1 SGHAT and CDR2 FQNNGV come from the germline V gene. CDR3 sequence: CASSLGKGQGWPEQFF. The CDR3, as DNA: TGTGCCAGCAGCTTGGGTAAGGGACAGGGTTGGCCTGAGCAGTTCTTC.

Concerning this clone: The junction departs from the called germline gene at one end, perhaps through a read error. CDR3 region: CASSPQGAHTDTQYF. The CDR3 nucleotides are TGTGCCAGCTCCCCACAGGGGGCGCACACAGATACGCAGTATTTT. The V gene is TRBV18, the J gene TRBJ2-3; 9 nucleotides agree with TRBD1. The germline V gene has CDR1 KGHSH and CDR2 LQKENI. CDR3 length: 15 residues. Combining the CDR3 with reference TRBV18 and TRBJ2-3 gives the whole variable domain NAGVMQNPRHLVRRRGQEARLRCSPMKGHSHVYWYRQLPEEGLKFMVYLQKENIIDESGMPKERFSAEFPKEGPSILRIQQVVRGDSAAYFCASSPQGAHTDTQYFGPGTRLTVL.

This clone was found many times. V and J are TRBV4-2 and TRBJ2-1; the match to TRBD2 covers 15 bases. Trimming cost V 4 bases and J 7 bases; bases outside gene matches: 5. This CDR3 has 16 amino acids. The germline gives CDR1 LGHNA, CDR2 YNFKEQ. Here the CDR3 reads CASSPWTSGRGNEQFF. In DNA form, the CDR3 reads TGTGCCAGCAGCCCTTGGACTAGCGGGAGGGGGAATGAGCAGTTCTTC.

The chain joins TRBV6-1 to TRBJ1-2, with a tentative D call TRBD1 (6 bases). The CDR3 is made up of 15 amino acids. Germline V lookup: CDR1 MNHNS, CDR2 SASEGT. V was clipped by 7 bases and J by 8 bases, with 23 bases between them. The CDR3 sequence is CASNSGQPPSRGYTF. In DNA, the CDR3 is TGTGCCAGCAACTCAGGACAGCCGCCCTCGAGGGGCTACACCTTC.

This chain connects TRBV18 to TRBJ2-3; 10 bases agree with TRBD1. Losses at the gene ends were 5 bases for V and 3 bases for J; bases not matched to a gene: 5. The CDR3 loop spans 15 amino acids. CDR1 and CDR2 (germline): KGHSH, LQKENI. DNA of the CDR3: TGTGCCAGCTCAAACCGGGACAGGGGAACAGATACGCAGTATTTT. Translation gives CASSNRDRGTDTQYF.

The chain combines TRBV5-1 with TRBJ2-2; 7 bases are shared with TRBD2. Germline V gives CDR1 SGHRS, CDR2 YFSETQ. V lost 0 bases to trimming and J lost 5 bases; unmatched junction nucleotides: 7. The CDR3 contains 16 residues. The CDR3 DNA is TGCGCCAGCAGCTTGGAGGGACTAAGAGGTACCGGGGAGCTGTTTTTT. Translated: CASSLEGLRGTGELFF.

This clone showed up just a few times. The rearrangement links TRBV28 to TRBJ1-1; D not resolved. The CDR3 loop spans 13 amino acids. V was shortened by 5 bases and J by 4 bases, with 11 bases between the two germline ends. The germline CDR1 and CDR2 sequences are MDHEN and SYDVKM. The CDR3 spells CASSIEEGTEAFF. The CDR3 DNA reads as TGTGCCAGCAGTATCGAGGAAGGCACTGAAGCTTTCTTT.

CDR3 DNA sequence: TGCGCCAGCAGCTTGGCCGTTAGCGGAGGATTCTCCTACGAGCAGTACTTC. Its translation is CASSLAVSGGFSYEQYF. This sequence joins TRBV5-1 and TRBJ2-7; weak D call: TRBD2 (6 bases). From germline, CDR1 is SGHRS and CDR2 YFSETQ. V was pared by 0 bases and J by 0 bases, with 16 bases between. This CDR3 contains 17 residues.

Comment on this clone: A read error may produce the germline difference seen at one junction end. This CDR3 is also generated by other DNA sequences in the sample. The chain uses TRBV30 and TRBJ2-2; D not certain. The CDR3 length is 14 residues. Germline values: CDR1 GTSNPN, CDR2 SVGIG (reference sequence). CDR3 coding DNA: TGTGCCTGGAGTGTGAGGTGGAACACCGGTGAGCTGTTTTTT. Protein product: CAWSVRWNTGELFF.